This entry lists 25 T cell receptor beta chains sequenced from one sample in a study of human T cells and chemical hapten exposure. Described time point: pre-sensitization, week 0. The treatment is: therapeutic diphenylcyclopropenone sensitization with weekly scalp DPC. TCRdb re-called the RACE reads through MiXCR, storing one row per CDR3 protein. The table lists about 80,000 distinct CDR3 sequences, 13% to 15% of them singletons. Specimen: whole blood, collected in connection with sensitization to the hapten diphenylcyclopropenone (DPC). The receptors here all came from a woman between 50 and 59 years old with alopecia areata. Some clones in this sample may be carry-over from other donors' samples.

This clonotype was observed a handful of times. The chain uses TRBV25-1 and TRBJ2-1, with TRBD2 matching over 7 bases. Germline CDR1 reads MGHDK; CDR2 reads SYGVNS. J gave up 4 bases and V 6 bases, and 9 bases lay outside the gene matches. This CDR3 is 15 amino acids long. In DNA, the CDR3 is TGTGCCAGCAGCCAACTAGCGAACAGGTACAATGAGCAGTTCTTC. Translating it yields CASSQLANRYNEQFF.

The chain carries TRBV10-3 and TRBJ2-7; TRBD1 agrees at 7 bases. The CDR3 totals 14 residues. Germline-derived CDR1 and CDR2 are ENHRY and SYGVKD. V shed 0 bases, J shed 7 bases, and the junction held 6 bases outside the gene matches. The CDR3 is CAISESVSGGEQYF. CDR3 coding DNA: TGTGCCATCAGTGAGTCGGTATCAGGGGGTGAGCAGTACTTC.

V is TRBV5-1 and J is TRBJ2-5; 8 bases agree with TRBD1. The V gene's germline CDR1 is SGHRS and CDR2 YFSETQ. V was clipped by 3 bases and J by 5 bases; unmatched bases: 12. CDR3 length: 16 residues. CDR3 coding DNA: TGCGCCAGCAGCTCGGCCCAACAAGGACAGGGTGAGACCCAGTACTTC. Its translation is CASSSAQQGQGETQYF.

A remark on this clonotype: A much larger clone differs by one base, so this may be a read error. This chain uses TRBV27 with TRBJ2-1; 9 nucleotides line up with TRBD1. In germline, CDR1 is MNHEY, CDR2 SMNVEV (reference sequence). The trim removed 6 bases at V and 12 bases at J, leaving 39 bases unmatched. The CDR3 runs 23 residues. The DNA of the CDR3 is TGTGCCAGCAGCAGTGCTACGGACAGGGGCCTTGTTTGGGGCGTTACTGACCGGCGGGCGCAGTTCTTC. This sequence encodes CASSSATDRGLVWGVTDRRAQFF.

The gene calls are TRBV7-2 and TRBJ2-1; either TRBD1 or TRBD2 may supply D (5 bases each). V was cut by 9 bases and J by 4 bases, with 13 bases left in between. There are 13 residues in the CDR3. The germline CDR1 and CDR2 sequences are SGHTA and FQGNSA. In DNA, the CDR3 is TGTGCCAGTCAAAGGGACCCTTACAATGAGCAGTTCTTC. It codes for CASQRDPYNEQFF.

The chain has TRBV12-3 or TRBV12-4 and TRBJ2-7; TRBD2 aligns across 7 bases. The CDR3 runs to 16 residues. V was pared by 3 bases and J by 0 bases, with 8 bases of the junction left unmatched. CDR3 nucleotides: TGTGCCAGCAGTTTTAACTGGCTAGCGGTCTCCTACGAGCAGTACTTC. This translates into CASSFNWLAVSYEQYF.

This clonotype was observed a handful of times. This chain links TRBV20-1 with TRBJ2-1; maybe TRBD2 (6 bases). Germline V CDR1 and CDR2: DFQATT, SNEGSKA (reference sequence). V lost 4 bases to trimming and J lost 5 bases, with 15 bases between them. The CDR3 totals 14 residues. The DNA of the CDR3 is TGCAGTGCTAAGACCGGGACTGGCCACAATGAGCAGTTCTTC. Translating it yields CSAKTGTGHNEQFF.

This clonotype was picked up a small number of times. V and J are TRBV5-1 and TRBJ2-2, with a tentative D call TRBD1 (6 bases). The CDR3 length is 17 residues. The V gene lost 4 bases and the J gene lost 0 bases, with 16 bases spanning the gap. Germline V CDR1 and CDR2: SGHRS, YFSETQ. The CDR3 sequence is CASSLGHRDANTGELFF. For the CDR3, the DNA is TGCGCCAGCAGCCTCGGGCACAGGGACGCGAACACCGGGGAGCTGTTTTTT.

V is TRBV4-1 and J is TRBJ2-3; 10 bases align to TRBD2. Germline loops: CDR1 MGHRA, CDR2 YSYEKL. There are 15 residues in the CDR3. V dropped 5 bases and J dropped 2; count of bases not matched to a gene: 4. CDR3 loop: CASSKTSGNTDTQYF. CDR3 sequence (DNA): TGCGCCAGCAGCAAAACTAGCGGGAACACAGATACGCAGTATTTT.

This sequence joins TRBV6-6 and TRBJ2-1; 8 bases align to TRBD2. Trimming cost V 6 bases and J 3 bases; bases outside gene matches: 10. CDR3 length: 16 amino acids. Germline lookup yields CDR1 MNHNY and CDR2 SVGAGI (reference sequence). The CDR3 coding sequence is TGTGCCAGCAGCGCACGGGCTAGCGGGTACTACAATGAGCAGTTCTTC. Amino acid sequence: CASSARASGYYNEQFF.

The chain carries TRBV5-5 and TRBJ1-1; D possibly corresponds to TRBD1 (5 bases). Trimming cost V 1 base and J 10 bases, with 14 bases left between them. CDR1 SGHKS and CDR2 YYEKEE come from the germline V gene (reference sequence). The CDR3 consists of 13 residues. The CDR3 DNA follows: TGTGCCAGCAGCTTGTTGGTTGGGGGAATAGCTTTCTTT. Translated: CASSLLVGGIAFF.

The chain joins TRBV7-9 to TRBJ1-1, with unresolved D. V gave up 4 bases and J gave up 1 base, with 13 bases separating them. This CDR3 has 15 amino acids. From germline, CDR1 is SEHNR and CDR2 FQNEAQ (reference sequence). The CDR3 bases are TGTGCCAGCAGCTCGGGTCGAACCGCGAACACTGAAGCTTTCTTT. Translation gives CASSSGRTANTEAFF.

V gene TRBV15 combines with J gene TRBJ2-3; a weak D match, TRBD1 (5 bases). Trimming left V 0 bases short and J 2 bases short, with 15 bases between. The CDR3 length is 17 residues. In germline, CDR1 is LNHNV, CDR2 YYDKDF (reference sequence). CDR3 in DNA: TGTGCCACCAGCAGAGATTGGGGCGGACATTTCACAGATACGCAGTATTTT. This codes for CATSRDWGGHFTDTQYF.

The CDR3 spells CASGSYNEQFF. The CDR3 coding sequence is TGTGCCAGCGGAAGCTACAATGAGCAGTTCTTC. V is TRBV2 and J is TRBJ2-1, with no clear D. The CDR3 is 11 residues long. Germline assignment: CDR1 SNHLY and CDR2 FYNNEI. V gave up 8 bases and J gave up 3 bases, with 5 bases separating them.

This clonotype was observed once. The genes are TRBV9 and TRBJ2-7; no definite D call. Between the trimmed V and J ends, which lost 0 bases and 7 bases, there was a span of 14 bases. The CDR3 length is 14 residues. Germline assignment: CDR1 SGDLS and CDR2 YYNGEE. CDR3 coding DNA: TGTGCCAGCAGCGTAGGCCCGGACCTTTGGGAGCAGTACTTC. Protein product: CASSVGPDLWEQYF.

The chain employs TRBV7-9 and TRBJ2-5; tentative D call: TRBD1 (5 bases). The germline gives CDR1 SEHNR, CDR2 FQNEAQ (reference sequence). Trimming left V 5 bases short and J 3 bases short, with 10 bases between. CDR3 length: 13 residues. CDR3 residues: CASSNRQKETQYF. Written as DNA, the CDR3 is TGTGCCAGCAGCAACCGACAGAAAGAGACCCAGTACTTC.

The chain recombines TRBV18 with TRBJ2-7; 8 positions match TRBD2. Trimming cost V 3 bases and J 3 bases; bases outside gene matches: 1. The germline CDR1 and CDR2 sequences are KGHSH and LQKENI. The CDR3 runs to 13 residues. CDR3 DNA: TGTGCCAGCTCACCTAGCGGGATCTACGAGCAGTACTTC. Its translation: CASSPSGIYEQYF.

This chain links TRBV10-2 with TRBJ1-3; 7 bases align to TRBD1. This CDR3 has 14 amino acids. V shed 6 bases, J shed 0 bases, and the junction held 2 bases outside the gene matches. Germline CDR1 WSHSY, CDR2 SAAADI. The DNA of the CDR3 is TGCGCCAGCAGGGGGACAGACTCTGGAAACACCATATATTTT. Translation: CASRGTDSGNTIYF.

The chain combines TRBV5-1 with TRBJ2-7, with TRBD1 matching 7 bases. Germline values: CDR1 SGHRS, CDR2 YFSETQ. Trimming at V came to 4 bases and at J to 8 bases, leaving 3 bases not matched to a gene. The CDR3 is made up of 11 amino acids. The CDR3 DNA follows: TGCGCCAGCAGCATGGACAGGAAGCAGTACTTC. Its protein is CASSMDRKQYF.

V is TRBV7-2 and J is TRBJ1-5, with 9 bases that match TRBD1. The V and J ends lost 1 base and 6 bases, in that order; junction bases with no gene match: 4. The CDR3 spans 15 residues. Looked up from germline, CDR1 is SGHTA and CDR2 is FQGNSA. CDR3 in amino acids: CASSLDRGPGQPQHF. CDR3 bases: TGTGCCAGCAGCTTAGACAGGGGGCCGGGTCAGCCCCAGCATTTT.

At least ten counts were recorded for this clonotype. The chain couples TRBV15 to TRBJ2-1; 9 bases match TRBD2. J lost 7 bases, V lost 1 base, and 8 bases had no gene match. This CDR3 spans 16 amino acids. Germline V gene sequence: CDR1 LNHNV, CDR2 YYDKDF (reference sequence). The CDR3 region is CATSRGGGLAWNEQFF. CDR3 nucleotide sequence: TGTGCCACCAGCAGAGGAGGGGGACTAGCATGGAATGAGCAGTTCTTC. The full variable domain, in which reference TRBV15 and TRBJ2-1 provide the parts outside the CDR3, is DAMVIQNPRYQVTQFGKPVTLSCSQTLNHNVMYWYQQKSSQAPKLLFHYYDKDFNNEADTPDNFQSRRPNTSFCFLDIRSPGLGDTAMYLCATSRGGGLAWNEQFFGPGTRLTVL.

This clonotype was picked up a small number of times. The CDR3 bases are TGCAGTGCTAGAGATGGCGGGGGTCCACCTGAAGCTTTCTTT. This encodes CSARDGGGPPEAFF. The chain uses TRBV20-1 and TRBJ1-1; D is perhaps TRBD1 (5 bases). Per the germline V gene, CDR1 is DFQATT and CDR2 is SNEGSKA (reference sequence). V shed 0 bases and J shed 6 bases, with 14 bases lying between them. The CDR3 runs 14 residues.

This clonotype has at least ten counts. The chain links TRBV11-2 to TRBJ2-3; no definite D call. In germline, CDR1 is SGHAT, CDR2 FQNNGV. Trimming stripped 2 bases from V and 2 bases from J, with 11 bases between. CDR3 length equals 15 residues. The CDR3 sequence is CASSLSATYTDTQYF. The CDR3 DNA reads TGTGCCAGCAGCTTATCGGCTACCTACACAGATACGCAGTATTTT.

This clonotype showed up many times. The chain recombines TRBV20-1 with TRBJ2-1, with 9 bases identical to TRBD2. This CDR3 has 12 amino acids. CDR1 DFQATT and CDR2 SNEGSKA come from the germline V gene (reference sequence). The CDR3 DNA reads TGCAGGACTAGCGGCAAAGACAATGAGCAGTTCTTC. Protein: CRTSGKDNEQFF.

This clonotype has just a few counts. The chain is built from TRBV12-3 or TRBV12-4 and TRBJ2-3; no firm D call. The CDR3 is made up of 17 amino acids. Trimming shortened V by 3 bases and J by 0 bases, and 16 bases separated the two germline ends. CDR3 residues: CASSFELPPSSTDTQYF. The CDR3 DNA sequence: TGTGCCAGCAGTTTTGAGCTACCCCCCTCGAGCACAGATACGCAGTATTTT.